The rows below give T cell receptor beta chains drawn from one sample of a study of Ad26.COV2.S vaccination and SARS-CoV-2 variants. Generated by immunoSEQ multiplex PCR, the TCRdb table keeps only in-frame clones and is missing some. The sample holds about 450,000 clones, approximately 89% seen once. The sample was peripheral blood, taken in a trial of Ad26.COV2.S vaccine versus placebo. All receptors come from a person between 18 and 59 years old who received the Ad26.COV2.S COVID-19 vaccine or a placebo. CDR3s include the opening cysteine and the closing phenylalanine or tryptophan. D genes are given only for firm matches. Size is omitted from some rows. Given values are once, few, many or a class for expanded clones.

clone_size	v_call	d_call	j_call	cdr3_aa	cdr3_nt
-	TRBV5-6	-	TRBJ1-4	CASSPSGWGLEDEKLFF	TGTGCCAGCAGCCCATCCGGTTGGGGTCTTGAGGATGAAAAACTGTTTTTT
-	TRBV9	-	TRBJ2-1	CASSDGSSYNEQFF	TGTGCCAGCAGCGATGGGAGCTCCTACAATGAGCAGTTCTTC
-	TRBV12-3/TRBV12-4	-	TRBJ2-5	CASRVGPQETQYF	TGTGCCAGCAGGGTGGGGCCTCAAGAGACCCAGTACTTC
-	TRBV7-9	TRBD1	TRBJ1-6	CASSPSTGNNSPLHF	TGTGCCAGCAGCCCGTCGACAGGGAATAATTCACCCCTCCACTTT
-	TRBV7-2	-	TRBJ2-5	CASSLLGPSLRETQYF	TGTGCCAGCAGCCTGCTTGGTCCTTCCCTAAGAGAGACCCAGTACTTC
-	TRBV24-1	TRBD1	TRBJ1-2	CATSDSGQGRVGYTF	TGTGCCACCAGTGATTCGGGACAGGGGAGAGTCGGCTACACCTTC
-	TRBV3-1/TRBV3-2	-	TRBJ2-2	CASSPLSTGELFF	TGTGCCAGCAGCCCCCTCAGCACCGGGGAGCTGTTTTTT
-	TRBV15	-	TRBJ1-3	CATSRDIRGNTIYF	TGTGCCACCAGCAGAGATATCAGGGGAAACACCATATATTTT
-	TRBV27	-	TRBJ2-5	CASSPMPTGLRETQYF	TGTGCCAGCAGCCCAATGCCAACGGGGCTTAGGGAGACCCAGTACTTC
-	TRBV15	-	TRBJ1-5	CATSLGGAVGNQPQHF	TGTGCCACCTCCCTTGGAGGGGCTGTAGGCAATCAGCCCCAGCATTTT
-	TRBV5-1	TRBD2	TRBJ2-5	CASSSGTSPETQYF	TGCGCCAGCAGCTCGGGGACTAGCCCAGAGACCCAGTACTTC
once	TRBV5-8	-	TRBJ2-1	CASSLVGGSSGNEQFF	TGTGCCAGCAGCTTGGTGGGGGGATCCTCGGGCAATGAGCAGTTCTTC
once	TRBV4-3	-	TRBJ2-3	CASSQGVAGIPDTQYF	TGCGCCAGCAGCCAAGGTGTTGCAGGTATTCCAGATACGCAGTATTTT
-	TRBV5-4	-	TRBJ1-4	CASSLGPEYNEKLFF	TGTGCCAGCAGCTTGGGGCCGGAGTATAATGAAAAACTGTTTTTT
-	TRBV2	TRBD1	TRBJ1-2	CASKGVTGANYGYTF	TGTGCCAGCAAGGGGGTGACAGGGGCTAACTATGGCTACACCTTC
-	TRBV5-5	-	TRBJ1-6	CASSFSDSPLHF	TGTGCCAGCAGCTTTTCCGATTCACCCCTCCACTTT
-	TRBV3-1/TRBV3-2	-	TRBJ2-4	CASSPRRGRGGNIQYF	TGTGCCAGCAGCCCTAGGAGGGGGCGGGGAGGAAACATTCAGTACTTC
-	TRBV27	TRBD2	TRBJ2-1	CASSLQASGRATYTDEQFF	TGTGCCAGCAGTTTACAGGCTAGCGGGAGGGCTACCTACACGGATGAGCAGTTCTTC
-	TRBV2	-	TRBJ1-2	CASSESGGYGYTF	TGTGCCAGCAGTGAATCGGGGGGCTATGGCTACACCTTC
-	TRBV28	-	TRBJ2-1	CASSFFLPPGEQFF	TGTGCCAGCAGTTTTTTTCTCCCACCGGGAGAGCAGTTCTTC
-	TRBV27	TRBD1	TRBJ1-2	CASSSYGQAYGYTF	TGTGCCAGCAGTTCATACGGACAGGCCTATGGCTACACCTTC
-	TRBV7-8	-	TRBJ2-3	CASSPSTDTQYF	TGTGCCAGCAGCCCCTCCACAGATACGCAGTATTTT
-	TRBV24-1	TRBD2	TRBJ2-3	CATSDLQMETSGRGADTQYF	TGTGCCACCAGTGATTTGCAAATGGAGACTAGCGGGAGGGGTGCAGATACGCAGTATTTT
-	TRBV6-2/TRBV6-3	TRBD1	TRBJ1-2	CASSYSTGKGGYTF	TGTGCCAGCAGTTACTCGACAGGGAAGGGTGGCTACACCTTC
-	TRBV5-1	-	TRBJ2-5	CASSLADRGETQYF	TGCGCCAGCAGCTTGGCCGACAGAGGAGAGACCCAGTACTTC
few	TRBV5-6	-	TRBJ1-2	CASRGWYGYTF	TGTGCCAGCAGAGGGTGGTATGGCTACACCTTC
-	TRBV18	TRBD1	TRBJ1-1	CASSPRGLGTEAFF	TGTGCCAGCTCACCCAGGGGGCTTGGGACTGAAGCTTTCTTT
-	TRBV6-5	-	TRBJ2-6	CASSYSMLPGANVLTF	TGTGCCAGCAGTTACTCGATGCTCCCTGGGGCCAACGTCCTGACTTTC
-	TRBV11-3	-	TRBJ2-2	CASSFHTGELFF	TGTGCCAGCAGCTTTCACACCGGGGAGCTGTTTTTT
-	TRBV7-8	-	TRBJ2-5	CASSLETWDKQETQYF	TGTGCCAGCAGCTTAGAGACTTGGGACAAGCAAGAGACCCAGTACTTC
-	TRBV7-9	-	TRBJ2-7	CASSPPRDSPFLYF	TGTGCCAGCAGCCCCCCGCGGGACAGCCCCTTTCTGTACTTC
-	TRBV7-2	-	TRBJ2-1	CASSLAFSASSYNEQFF	TGTGCCAGCAGCTTAGCCTTTAGCGCCAGCTCCTACAATGAGCAGTTCTTC
few	TRBV5-6	-	TRBJ1-3	CASSLTGKAGNTIYF	TGTGCCAGCAGCTTGACAGGGAAGGCAGGAAACACCATATATTTT
-	TRBV7-9	-	TRBJ1-1	CASSYRVMTEAFF	TGTGCCAGCAGCTACAGGGTAATGACTGAAGCTTTCTTT
-	TRBV27	-	TRBJ1-2	CASSLGKGYYGYTF	TGTGCCAGCAGTCTCGGAAAGGGGTATTATGGCTACACCTTC
-	TRBV5-1	TRBD2	TRBJ2-3	CASSPLAASTDTQYF	TGCGCCAGCAGCCCGCTAGCGGCTAGCACAGATACGCAGTATTTT
-	TRBV5-6	-	TRBJ2-1	CASSEGPGNNEQFF	TGTGCCAGCAGCGAGGGACCGGGAAACAATGAGCAGTTCTTC
once	TRBV3-1/TRBV3-2	-	TRBJ2-7	CASSDITYEQYF	TGTGCCAGCTCGGATATCACCTACGAGCAGTACTTC
-	TRBV10-2	-	TRBJ1-2	CASSESHSGDGYTF	TGCGCCAGCAGTGAGTCCCACTCCGGGGACGGCTACACCTTC
-	TRBV15	TRBD2	TRBJ2-1	CATSSALLAGGRYNEQFF	TGTGCCACCAGCAGTGCGTTACTAGCGGGGGGCCGCTACAATGAGCAGTTCTTC
-	TRBV28	TRBD1	TRBJ1-3	CASSLGQGGSGNTIYF	TGTGCCAGCAGTTTGGGACAGGGGGGCTCTGGAAACACCATATATTTT
-	TRBV19	-	TRBJ1-2	CASTPPLGDYGYTF	TGTGCCAGTACCCCCCCCCTTGGGGACTATGGCTACACCTTC
-	TRBV6-6	-	TRBJ2-1	CAVGTGGKFF	TGTGCCGTCGGGACCGGCGGGAAGTTCTTC
-	TRBV3-1/TRBV3-2	-	TRBJ2-1	CASSQGRREAYNEQFF	TGTGCCAGCAGCCAAGGGCGGCGTGAGGCCTACAATGAGCAGTTCTTC
-	TRBV7-2	TRBD2	TRBJ2-7	CASSSRESSGDHYEQYF	TGTGCCAGCAGCTCGAGGGAATCTAGCGGGGACCACTACGAGCAGTACTTC
-	TRBV27	-	TRBJ1-5	CASSLSGVQPQHF	TGTGCCAGCAGTTTATCGGGGGTCCAGCCCCAGCATTTT
-	TRBV3-1/TRBV3-2	-	TRBJ1-1	CASSQESPTIGAFF	TGTGCCAGCAGCCAAGAGTCCCCCACGATAGGAGCTTTCTTT
-	TRBV6-5	-	TRBJ2-7	CASSGGFRSLEQYF	TGTGCCAGCTCAGGAGGTTTTAGGAGTCTCGAGCAGTACTTC
-	TRBV7-3	-	TRBJ1-1	CASSSRGYGEAFF	TGTGCCAGCAGCTCCCGGGGGTACGGTGAAGCTTTCTTT
-	TRBV7-2	TRBD1	TRBJ1-2	CASRSPGTGNYGYTF	TGTGCCAGCAGATCTCCCGGGACAGGAAACTATGGCTACACCTTC